The following is a T cell receptor (beta chain) sequence with its context. The data were obtained in a study of blood T cells in healthy people across ages. With a J-beta primer mix and a sample-barcoded 5' primer, a second PCR ran about 7 to 12 cycles. TCRdb re-called the 5' RACE reads through MiXCR, storing one row per CDR3 protein. The repertoire holds some 780,000 distinct CDR3 sequences, with roughly 50% as singletons. Isolated PBMCs totaled at least 6 million in each sample. CDR1 and CDR2 from the germline V gene are MNHEY and SMNVEV (reference sequence). The CDR3 sequence is 14 residues long. V lost 2 bases and J lost 5; bases outside the gene matches: 6.

The chain employs TRBV27 and TRBJ2-7; 7 positions agree with TRBD1. The material sequenced was blood. This clonotype was obtained from a man between 40 and 49 years old in good health. CDR3 DNA sequence: TGTGCCAGCAGTTTAGACAGGGCGAGGGACGAGCAGTACTTC. Translated, it gives CASSLDRARDEQYF.